What follows are 12 T cell receptor beta chains derived from one specimen sequenced in a study of patients and donors after allogeneic stem cell transplantation. Each CDR3 protein is one row after TCRdb ran MiXCR on the RT-PCR reads. The table includes more than 850,000 distinct CDR3 sequences, about a sixth detected once. The specimen sequenced was blood, either unsorted or a sorted T cell fraction (not recorded which). These receptors were taken from a human donor who was either an allogeneic HSCT recipient or a stem cell or donor lymphocyte infusion donor (not recorded which). It is not recorded whose cells these are; they may come from a transplant donor.

This clonotype was seen only a few times. In nucleotides, the CDR3 is TGTGCCAGCCCGCCTGGGCCCAACACTGAAGCTTTCTTT. This sequence encodes CASPPGPNTEAFF. This rearrangement joins TRBV2 to TRBJ1-1; D remains ambiguous. The CDR3 has 13 residues. V was clipped by 8 bases and J by 2 bases, with 12 bases between them. Germline-derived CDR1 and CDR2 are SNHLY and FYNNEI.

The sample holds many counts of this clonotype. The chain carries TRBV9 and TRBJ1-1; D not resolved. CDR3 size: 13 residues. The germline V gene encodes CDR1 SGDLS and CDR2 YYNGEE. V was clipped by 2 bases and J by 0 bases, with 5 bases between them. The CDR3 spells CASSVRMNTEAFF. The CDR3 DNA follows: TGTGCCAGCAGCGTGAGGATGAACACTGAAGCTTTCTTT. Complete variable domain (other parts from reference TRBV9 and TRBJ1-1): DSGVTQTPKHLITATGQRVTLRCSPRSGDLSVYWYQQSLDQGLQFLIQYYNGEERAKGNILERFSAQQFPDLHSELNLSSLELGDSALYFCASSVRMNTEAFFGQGTRLTVV.

This clonotype was seen more than once but under ten times. The J gene is TRBJ1-4, the V gene TRBV7-8; D gene ambiguous. Germline CDR1 SGHVS, CDR2 FQNEAQ. The V gene lost 1 base and the J gene lost 13 bases, with 19 bases spanning the gap. The length of the CDR3 is 15 residues. The CDR3 loop is CASSLGRGKASRLFF. CDR3 DNA sequence: TGTGCCAGCAGCTTAGGTCGGGGAAAGGCGTCAAGACTGTTTTTT.

This chain uses TRBV20-1 with TRBJ2-7; 8 nucleotides line up with TRBD2. The CDR3 runs 14 residues. The V gene end was trimmed by 0 bases and the J gene end by 3 bases; junction bases not matched to a gene: 4. Germline CDR1 and CDR2: DFQATT and SNEGSKA (reference sequence). The CDR3 protein is CSARDHREGYEQYF. The CDR3 DNA reads TGCAGTGCTAGAGATCACCGGGAGGGCTACGAGCAGTACTTC.

This clonotype has just a few counts. Written as DNA, the CDR3 is TGTGCCACCAGTGATTTGAAGCAGCATAGGGGCTCCTACGAGCAGTACTTC. It translates to CATSDLKQHRGSYEQYF. The V call is TRBV24-1, the J call TRBJ2-7; the D gene is possibly TRBD1 (5 bases). The CDR3 covers 17 residues. The germline V gene encodes CDR1 KGHDR and CDR2 SFDVKD. With 0 bases removed from V and 0 bases from J, the gap between germline ends came to 14 bases.

This clonotype showed up just a few times. The CDR3 sequence: CASSFSAESLRELFF. The CDR3 coding sequence is TGTGCCAGCAGTTTTTCTGCGGAGAGTCTAAGGGAGCTGTTTTTT. V gene TRBV27 combines with J gene TRBJ2-2, with unresolved D. The CDR3 runs 15 residues. The V end lost 3 bases, the J end lost 9 bases, and 17 bases lay between the germline ends. Looked up from germline, CDR1 is MNHEY and CDR2 is SMNVEV (reference sequence).

The gene calls are TRBV5-6 and TRBJ1-5, with D perhaps matching TRBD1 (6 bases). The CDR3 sequence is 15 residues long. Germline V gene data show CDR1 as SGHDT and CDR2 as YYEEEE. Trimming left V 3 bases short and J 0 bases short, with 10 bases between. CDR3 amino acids: CASSYGQYSNQPQHF. CDR3 DNA sequence: TGTGCCAGCAGCTACGGACAGTATAGCAATCAGCCCCAGCATTTT. The variable domain in full, completed from reference TRBV5-6 and TRBJ1-5, reads DAGVTQSPTHLIKTRGQQVTLRCSPKSGHDTVSWYQQALGQGPQFIFQYYEEEERQRGNFPDRFSGHQFPNYSSELNVNALLLGDSALYLCASSYGQYSNQPQHFGDGTRLSIL.

This clonotype showed up many times. Compared with germline, one end of the junction differs, possibly owing to a read error. V usage is TRBV5-1 and J usage is TRBJ1-1; maybe TRBD1 (5 bases). CDR3 size: 13 residues. Germline V lookup: CDR1 SGHRS, CDR2 YFSETQ. As DNA, the CDR3 is TGTGCCAGCAGCTTGGGGGGGAGCACTGAAGCTTTCTTT. Protein product: CASSLGGSTEAFF.

This clonotype appeared a few times. As DNA, the CDR3 is TGTGCCAGCAGTAGCCGGACAGGGGGGGCCACTGAAGCTTTCTTT. It encodes CASSSRTGGATEAFF. The chain joins TRBV6-1 to TRBJ1-1; 10 bases are shared with TRBD1. Germline-derived CDR1 and CDR2 are MNHNS and SASEGT. J was trimmed by 4 bases and V by 5 bases; bases with no gene match: 7. CDR3 length equals 15 residues.

The V gene is TRBV12-3 or TRBV12-4, the J gene TRBJ2-5; 11 positions agree with TRBD1. The trim removed 5 bases at V and 5 bases at J, leaving 7 bases unmatched. The CDR3 sequence is 15 residues long. In nucleotides, the CDR3 is TGTGCCAGCAGTCGCCGGACAGGGGGCTTTGAGACCCAGTACTTC. Residues: CASSRRTGGFETQYF.

This clonotype was seen only a few times. The V gene is TRBV20-1, the J gene TRBJ2-1; the match to TRBD2 covers 10 bases. The ends lost 5 bases at V and 8 bases at J; junction bases unmatched: 12. The CDR3 loop spans 15 amino acids. Looked up from germline, CDR1 is DFQATT and CDR2 is SNEGSKA (reference sequence). The CDR3 is CSAWGLAGVKDEQFF. CDR3 DNA: TGCAGTGCTTGGGGCCTAGCGGGAGTAAAAGATGAGCAGTTCTTC.

This clonotype was detected a few times. The J gene is TRBJ1-4, the V gene TRBV3-1; no firm D call. This CDR3 has 17 residues. CDR1 and CDR2 (germline): LGHDT, YNNKEL (reference sequence). Deletions cut 1 base from V and 0 bases from J, with 12 bases between. The CDR3: CASSQGFRLTTNEKLFF. CDR3 nucleotide sequence: TGTGCCAGCAGCCAAGGTTTCAGGCTAACAACTAATGAAAAACTGTTTTTT.